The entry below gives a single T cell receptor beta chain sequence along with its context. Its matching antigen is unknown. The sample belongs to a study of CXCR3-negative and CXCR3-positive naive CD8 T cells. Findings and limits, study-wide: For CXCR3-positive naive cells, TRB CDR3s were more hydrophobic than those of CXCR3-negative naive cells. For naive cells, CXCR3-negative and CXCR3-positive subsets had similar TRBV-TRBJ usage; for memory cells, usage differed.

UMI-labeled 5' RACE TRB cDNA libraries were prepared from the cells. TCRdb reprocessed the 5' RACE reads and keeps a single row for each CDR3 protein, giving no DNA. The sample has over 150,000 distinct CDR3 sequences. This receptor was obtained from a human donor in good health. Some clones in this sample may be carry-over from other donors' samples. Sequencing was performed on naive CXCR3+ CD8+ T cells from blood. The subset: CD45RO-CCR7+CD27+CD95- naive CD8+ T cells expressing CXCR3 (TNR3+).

The CDR3 reads CASSLAGTSGNTIYF. The rearrangement links TRBV5-5 to TRBJ1-3. The CDR3 sequence is 15 residues long. The V gene's germline CDR1 is SGHKS and CDR2 YYEKEE (reference sequence).